The sequence of this TCR beta chain was determined in a study of T cell responses to AZD1222 COVID-19 vaccine. Study results and caveats: Donors skewed white British and female; clonal diversity was possibly underestimated. Seropositive status at baseline applied to only six AZD1222 recipients. The study found Spike-specific TCR breadth and depth rose after two AZD1222 doses. Unmutated variant regions are reportedly the target of nearly half of TCRs that are spike-specific.

CDR3 size: 18 residues. The germline gives CDR1 SEHNR, CDR2 FQNEAQ (reference sequence). Trimming took 2 bases from V and 2 from J; bases not matched to a gene: 10. Assay used: immunoSEQ multiplex PCR; TCRdb lists only in-frame clones, some missing. The repertoire holds some 67,000 clones, with about four fifths as singletons. The sample holds one count of this clone. Antigen specificity is unknown. V and J are TRBV7-9 and TRBJ2-1; TRBD2 aligns across 9 bases. The receptor was isolated from an adult who received the AZD1222 COVID-19 vaccine. Source: peripheral blood, taken 28 days after the second AZD1222 dose. The CDR3 coding sequence is TGTGCCAGCAGCTTAAAGCCGGGACTAGCCCCTACCTACAATGAGCAGTTCTTC. It encodes CASSLKPGLAPTYNEQFF.